These 23 T cell receptor beta chains originate from one sample sequenced in a study of blood T cell repertoires in COVID-19 (dated by TCRdb to 2020 to 2021). Library preparation employed the immunoSEQ multiplex PCR assay. Sourced from immuneACCESS, this table was stored by TCRdb with only in-frame sequences that have V and J called. A share of the clones is absent; for the studies checked, an unresolved V gene accounts for under half, and the remainder has no known explanation. The sample table shows 80,000 to 100,000 clones, and 81% are seen once. The ten largest make up about 4.5% of the sample. The sequencing sample was made of peripheral blood. The receptors derive from a man in his fifties or sixties with acute or convalescent COVID-19.

This clone was seen a handful of times. The V and J genes are TRBV12-3 or TRBV12-4 and TRBJ1-1; D is unresolved. Trimming removed 3 bases from V and 4 bases from J, with 9 bases in between. This CDR3 has 13 amino acids. The CDR3 nucleotides read TGTGCCAGCAGTTTTGAGGGCCTCACTGAAGCTTTCTTT. Its translation is CASSFEGLTEAFF.

The rearrangement links TRBV10-3 to TRBJ2-1; 10 positions match TRBD2. The ends lost 6 bases at V and 5 bases at J; junction bases unmatched: 7. The germline gives CDR1 ENHRY, CDR2 SYGVKD. This CDR3 spans 15 amino acids. The CDR3 DNA follows: TGTGCCATCAGGACACTAGCGGGAAGCGACAATGAGCAGTTCTTC. Protein: CAIRTLAGSDNEQFF.

The rearrangement links TRBV9 to TRBJ2-3; 11 bases are a match to TRBD2. This CDR3 contains 16 residues. Germline lookup yields CDR1 SGDLS and CDR2 YYNGEE. The V gene end was trimmed by 2 bases and the J gene end by 0 bases; junction bases not matched to a gene: 2. The CDR3 spells CASSVLAGGSTDTQYF. The CDR3 nucleotides are TGTGCCAGCAGCGTTCTAGCGGGGGGTAGCACAGATACGCAGTATTTT.

This chain joins TRBV27 and TRBJ2-3, with D unclear. CDR3 size: 15 residues. Trimming removed 2 bases at V and 2 bases at J, with 11 bases between. CDR1 is MNHEY, CDR2 SMNVEV, per germline (reference sequence). Here the CDR3 reads CASSLMGITTDTQYF. As DNA, the CDR3 is TGTGCCAGCAGTTTAATGGGCATTACCACAGATACGCAGTATTTT.

The gene calls are TRBV7-9 and TRBJ2-1; 8 bases agree with TRBD2. This CDR3 spans 15 amino acids. The V and J ends lost 5 bases and 3 bases, in that order; junction bases with no gene match: 6. Germline V gene lookup returns CDR1 SEHNR and CDR2 FQNEAQ (reference sequence). The CDR3 region has the DNA TGTGCCAGCAGCCAAAGCGGGAGAGGCTACAATGAGCAGTTCTTC. It specifies CASSQSGRGYNEQFF.

The chain carries TRBV9 and TRBJ1-5; maybe TRBD1 (5 bases). The CDR3 covers 16 residues. Germline V gives CDR1 SGDLS, CDR2 YYNGEE. The V gene lost 3 bases and the J gene lost 7 bases, with 20 bases spanning the gap. The CDR3 sequence: CASSAGGRGPGQPQHF. In nucleotides, the CDR3 is TGTGCCAGCAGCGCCGGGGGGAGGGGACCGGGGCAGCCCCAGCATTTT.

The rearrangement uses TRBV9 and TRBJ1-3, with D hard to call. CDR1 SGDLS and CDR2 YYNGEE come from the germline V gene. Trimming took 0 bases from V and 0 from J, leaving 4 bases between them. The CDR3 sequence is 14 residues long. The CDR3 nucleotides are TGTGCCAGCAGCGTAGTAGACTCTGGAAACACCATATATTTT. It translates to CASSVVDSGNTIYF.

The chain employs TRBV28 and TRBJ2-1, with 13 positions matching TRBD2. This CDR3 is built from 15 residues. Germline-derived CDR1 and CDR2 are MDHEN and SYDVKM. V lost 6 bases and J lost 5; bases outside the gene matches: 4. This chain's CDR3 is CASSTSGRANNEQFF. In DNA, the CDR3 is TGTGCCAGCAGCACTAGCGGGAGGGCCAACAATGAGCAGTTCTTC.

This clone was seen more than once but under ten times. The chain recombines TRBV5-1 with TRBJ2-7, with D maybe TRBD2 (6 bases). CDR1 SGHRS and CDR2 YFSETQ come from the germline V gene. Trimming shortened V by 0 bases and J by 2 bases, and 12 bases separated the two germline ends. The CDR3 contains 15 residues. The CDR3, as DNA: TGCGCCAGCAGCTTGGCTCCCCGGGAGACCTACGAGCAGTACTTC. Protein product: CASSLAPRETYEQYF. The whole variable domain, filled in from reference TRBV5-1 and TRBJ2-7, reads KAGVTQTPRYLIKTRGQQVTLSCSPISGHRSVSWYQQTPGQGLQFLFEYFSETQRNKGNFPGRFSGRQFSNSRSEMNVSTLELGDSALYLCASSLAPRETYEQYFGPGTRLTVT.

The CDR3 loop reads CASSGPTGRNTEAFF. CDR3 DNA sequence: TGTGCCAGCAGCGGACCGACAGGGAGGAACACTGAAGCTTTCTTT. The J gene is TRBJ1-1, the V gene TRBV21-1; the table names TRBD1, a call not compared with the DNA. TRBV21-1 is shown as a pseudogene. This CDR3 is 15 amino acids long.

The chain recombines TRBV27 with TRBJ2-2, with D perhaps TRBD2 (5 bases). Between the trimmed V and J ends, which lost 2 bases and 4 bases, there was a span of 5 bases. The CDR3 totals 13 residues. Per germline, CDR1 MNHEY and CDR2 SMNVEV (reference sequence). The CDR3 DNA is TGTGCCAGCAGTTTAGGAGGCACCGGGGAGCTGTTTTTT. This gives the protein CASSLGGTGELFF.

The CDR3 bases are TGTGCCAGCAGTCGAGGAAGGAATCCAGATACGCAGTATTTT. Protein: CASSRGRNPDTQYF. The rearrangement links TRBV6-5 to TRBJ2-3; D is uncertain. Trimming shortened V by 5 bases and J by 4 bases, and 13 bases separated the two germline ends. CDR3 size: 14 residues. Germline CDR1 reads MNHEY; CDR2 reads SVGAGI.

V and J are TRBV19 and TRBJ1-5, with TRBD1 matching over 7 bases. CDR3 length equals 16 residues. Germline V CDR1 and CDR2: LNHDA, SQIVND (reference sequence). J lost 2 bases, V lost 5 bases, and 9 bases had no gene match. In nucleotides, the CDR3 is TGTGCCAGTAGTCCTCGACAGGGTTGGGGCAATCAGCCCCAGCATTTT. Residues: CASSPRQGWGNQPQHF.

This chain uses TRBV14 with TRBJ1-2; D not certain. CDR3 length: 14 residues. Germline V gives CDR1 SGHDN, CDR2 FVKESK. Trimming removed 0 bases from V and 5 bases from J, with 10 bases in between. CDR3 coding DNA: TGTGCCAGCAGCCAAGACAGGCGGAGGTATGGCTACACCTTC. Residues: CASSQDRRRYGYTF. The full variable domain, its missing parts supplied by reference TRBV14 and TRBJ1-2, is EAGVTQFPSHSVIEKGQTVTLRCDPISGHDNLYWYRRVMGKEIKFLLHFVKESKQDESGMPNNRFLAERTGGTYSTLKVQPAELEDSGVYFCASSQDRRRYGYTFGSGTRLTVV.

J is TRBJ2-7 and V is TRBV7-2; tentative D call: TRBD1 (5 bases). Germline lookup yields CDR1 SGHTA and CDR2 FQGNSA. There are 12 residues in the CDR3. Deletions cut 3 bases from V and 4 bases from J, with 7 bases between. The CDR3 region has the DNA TGTGCCAGCAGCTTTGACAGTTACGAGCAGTACTTC. The encoded protein is CASSFDSYEQYF.

This chain connects TRBV28 to TRBJ2-7, with 8 bases fitting TRBD1. The V gene's germline CDR1 is MDHEN and CDR2 SYDVKM. This CDR3 is 15 amino acids long. The V and J ends lost 3 bases and 3 bases, in that order; junction bases with no gene match: 7. The CDR3 loop reads CASSFGDRRYYEQYF. The CDR3 DNA is TGTGCCAGCAGTTTCGGGGACAGGCGGTACTACGAGCAGTACTTC.

This chain links TRBV7-2 with TRBJ1-1, with TRBD1 as a possible D gene (5 bases). V lost 5 bases and J lost 4, with 20 bases in between. In germline, CDR1 is SGHTA, CDR2 FQGNSA. The CDR3 spans 16 residues. Here the CDR3 reads CASSKETARVGTEAFF. In DNA, the CDR3 is TGTGCCAGCAGCAAAGAAACCGCCAGGGTGGGCACTGAAGCTTTCTTT.

V usage is TRBV28 and J usage is TRBJ2-5; D might be TRBD2 (6 bases). The germline V gene encodes CDR1 MDHEN and CDR2 SYDVKM. The CDR3 totals 13 residues. V was cut by 6 bases and J by 2 bases, with 10 bases left in between. The CDR3 region has the DNA TGTGCCAGCAGGGGGGACTTTCAAGAGACCCAGTACTTC. This encodes CASRGDFQETQYF. The full variable domain, completed using reference TRBV28 and TRBJ2-5, is DVKVTQSSRYLVKRTGEKVFLECVQDMDHENMFWYRQDPGLGLRLIYFSYDVKMKEKGDIPEGYSVSREKKERFSLILESASTNQTSMYLCASRGDFQETQYFGPGTRLLVL.

The chain carries TRBV7-2 and TRBJ1-3; maybe TRBD1 (6 bases). Trimming took 2 bases from V and 1 from J, leaving 15 bases between them. The CDR3 has 17 residues. Per the germline V gene, CDR1 is SGHTA and CDR2 is FQGNSA. For the CDR3, the DNA is TGTGCCAGCAGCTTAAGACCGACAGGCTCATCTGGAAACACCATATATTTT. This encodes CASSLRPTGSSGNTIYF. The full variable domain, in which reference TRBV7-2 and TRBJ1-3 provide the parts outside the CDR3, is GAGVSQSPSNKVTEKGKDVELRCDPISGHTALYWYRQSLGQGLEFLIYFQGNSAPDKSGLPSDRFSAERTGGSVSTLTIQRTQQEDSAVYLCASSLRPTGSSGNTIYFGEGSWLTVV.

This chain joins TRBV28 and TRBJ2-1, with TRBD1 as a possible D gene (6 bases). V lost 4 bases and J 0 bases, leaving 22 bases between the germline ends. CDR3 length: 19 residues. CDR1 MDHEN and CDR2 SYDVKM come from the germline V gene. This chain's CDR3 is CASSSPGARPGSSYNEQFF. As DNA, the CDR3 is TGTGCCAGCAGTTCCCCAGGGGCTCGCCCAGGCAGCTCCTACAATGAGCAGTTCTTC. The entire variable domain, with the rest obtained from reference TRBV28 and TRBJ2-1, is as follows: DVKVTQSSRYLVKRTGEKVFLECVQDMDHENMFWYRQDPGLGLRLIYFSYDVKMKEKGDIPEGYSVSREKKERFSLILESASTNQTSMYLCASSSPGARPGSSYNEQFFGPGTRLTVL.

The chain combines TRBV2 with TRBJ1-6; 7 bases agree with TRBD1. V shed 5 bases and J 6 bases; nucleotides not matched to a gene: 4. The length of the CDR3 is 14 residues. Looked up from germline, CDR1 is SNHLY and CDR2 is FYNNEI. CDR3 coding DNA: TGTGCCAGCAGTCTGACAGGGAGTAATTCACCCCTCCACTTT. Encoded protein: CASSLTGSNSPLHF.

The rearrangement uses TRBV6-5 and TRBJ1-2; TRBD1 might be the D (6 bases). The CDR3 spans 14 residues. The germline gives CDR1 MNHEY, CDR2 SVGAGI. Trimming took 5 bases from V and 6 from J, leaving 16 bases between them. DNA for the CDR3: TGTGCCAGCAGTCAATGGGGGGGCGCGAATGGCTACACCTTC. Translating gives CASSQWGGANGYTF.

This clone was counted a single time. The chain joins TRBV11-3 to TRBJ1-3; 7 positions match TRBD1. The germline V gene has CDR1 SGHNT and CDR2 YENEEA. With V trimmed by 5 bases and J by 4 bases, 11 bases remained unmatched. CDR3 length: 16 residues. The CDR3: CASSPGQALGGNTIYF. The CDR3 nucleotides are TGTGCCAGCAGCCCAGGACAGGCGCTTGGAGGAAACACCATATATTTT.